Listed here are 3 T cell receptor beta chains from one sample, sequenced in a study of CD8 T cells in ankylosing spondylitis. Regarding the study as a whole: What seemed typical of ankylosing spondylitis blood was a TCR beta motif built from roughly eight highly homologous variants.

No antigen has been identified for these receptors. TCRdb passed the 5' RACE reads through MiXCR, listing each CDR3 protein once. Here the sample spans about 450,000 distinct CDR3 sequences, about 25% being singletons. The sequenced material came from blood, either unsorted or a sorted T cell fraction (not recorded which). The receptors here all came from a male donor with ankylosing spondylitis.

The chain uses TRBV6-1 and TRBJ1-2, with 10 bases fitting TRBD1. V dropped 6 bases and J dropped 0; count of bases not matched to a gene: 10. Germline lookup yields CDR1 MNHNS and CDR2 SASEGT. The CDR3 totals 17 residues. CDR3 in amino acids: CASSRGDRGLANYGYTF. CDR3 bases: TGTGCCAGCAGCAGGGGGGACAGGGGCTTAGCTAACTATGGCTACACCTTC.

The J gene is TRBJ2-7, the V gene TRBV20-1; TRBD1 agrees at 10 bases. The CDR3 extends over 12 amino acids. Germline V lookup: CDR1 DFQATT, CDR2 SNEGSKA (reference sequence). The J segment lost 6 bases and the V segment lost 4 bases, leaving 3 bases of the junction unmatched. The CDR3 loop reads CSATDRGLEQYF. DNA of the CDR3: TGCAGTGCTACTGACAGGGGGCTCGAGCAGTACTTC.

The chain joins TRBV7-8 to TRBJ2-3, with D possibly being TRBD1 or TRBD2 (6 bases each). This CDR3 has 15 amino acids. The germline V gene has CDR1 SGHVS and CDR2 FQNEAQ. V was trimmed by 6 bases and J by 5 bases, leaving 18 bases between them. CDR3 amino acids: CASRRTGVGGDTQYF. Written as DNA, the CDR3 is TGTGCCAGCAGACGTACGGGAGTAGGGGGAGATACGCAGTATTTT.